The following is a T cell receptor beta chain sequence with its context. This sample is drawn from a study of early T cells in non-severe SARS-CoV-2 infection. CDR1 is LGHNA and CDR2 is YNFKEQ in the germline V gene. Trimming removed 2 bases from V and 2 bases from J, with 17 bases in between. The CDR3 runs to 17 residues. One entry per CDR3 protein results from TCRdb running MiXCR on the 5' RACE reads. The sample shows some 45,000 distinct CDR3 sequences, under 7.5% of them seen only once. Sequencing was carried out using whole blood. The rearrangement joins TRBV4-2 to TRBJ2-3; no clear D gene. The TCR sequence derives from an adult who was a healthcare worker with PCR-confirmed SARS-CoV-2 infection or an uninfected control (not recorded which). For the CDR3, the DNA is TGTGCCAGCAGCCAAAGACCGCACGACATCATCACAGATACGCAGTATTTT. It translates to CASSQRPHDIITDTQYF.